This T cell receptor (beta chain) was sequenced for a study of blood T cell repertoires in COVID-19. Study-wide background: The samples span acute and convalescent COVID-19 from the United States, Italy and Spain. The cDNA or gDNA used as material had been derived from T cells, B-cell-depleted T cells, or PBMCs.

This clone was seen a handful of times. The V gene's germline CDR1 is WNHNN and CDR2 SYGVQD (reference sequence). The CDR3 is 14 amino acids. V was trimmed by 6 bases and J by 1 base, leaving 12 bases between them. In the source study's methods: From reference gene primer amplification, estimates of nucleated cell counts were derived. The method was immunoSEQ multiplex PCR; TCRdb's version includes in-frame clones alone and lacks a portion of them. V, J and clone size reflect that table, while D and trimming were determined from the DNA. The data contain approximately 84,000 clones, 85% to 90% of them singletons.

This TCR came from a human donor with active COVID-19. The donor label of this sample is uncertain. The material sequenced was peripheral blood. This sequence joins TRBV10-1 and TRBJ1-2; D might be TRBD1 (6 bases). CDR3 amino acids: CASRSRGSNYGYTF. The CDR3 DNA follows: TGCGCCAGCAGATCAAGGGGGAGTAACTATGGCTACACCTTC.